Presented here are 9 T cell receptor beta chains from one specimen sequenced in a study of OX40 agonist ivuxolimab in advanced cancers. The assay was immunoSEQ multiplex PCR, and TCRdb's table has in-frame clones only and misses some. This table has about 55,000 clones, 75% to 90% appearing once. Sequences were derived from CD4+ or CD8+ T cells sorted from blood, sampled in a trial of the OX40 agonist ivuxolimab. These receptor sequences come from an adult with an advanced solid tumor such as melanoma, head and neck, liver or kidney cancer.

The chain has TRBV28 and TRBJ2-3; the D call may be TRBD1 or TRBD2 (5 bases each). Germline CDR1 is MDHEN and CDR2 is SYDVKM. The CDR3 is 14 residues long. The ends were cut back, 8 bases at V and 2 bases at J, with 14 bases in the middle. The CDR3 here is CASEGTPNTDTQYF. As DNA, the CDR3 is TGTGCCAGCGAGGGGACGCCGAACACAGATACGCAGTATTTT.

The DNA of the CDR3 is TGTGCCAGCTCACCAAGAGGGGGCGACTCGAATGAGCAGTTCTTC. It translates to CASSPRGGDSNEQFF. The chain has TRBV18 and TRBJ2-1, with 7 nucleotides matching TRBD1. Losses at the gene ends were 2 bases for V and 7 bases for J; bases not matched to a gene: 8. The CDR3 has 15 residues. Germline V gene sequence: CDR1 KGHSH, CDR2 LQKENI.

In this sample, this clone turned up once. This chain links TRBV4-1 with TRBJ1-2; possibly TRBD1 for D (6 bases). The CDR3 spans 16 residues. Germline V CDR1 and CDR2: MGHRA, YSYEKL. Between the trimmed V and J ends, which lost 1 base and 4 bases, there was a span of 16 bases. Written as DNA, the CDR3 is TGCGCCAGCAGCCAAGTGTGGGAGGGGGATGCCTATGGCTACACCTTC. Encoded protein: CASSQVWEGDAYGYTF.

This rearrangement joins TRBV25-1 to TRBJ1-1, with D unclear. The germline V and J ends were trimmed by 2 bases and 8 bases, with 9 bases remaining between them. This CDR3 is built from 12 residues. The germline CDR1 and CDR2 sequences are MGHDK and SYGVNS. The CDR3 sequence is CASSESHREAFF. The CDR3 nucleotides read TGTGCCAGCAGTGAAAGTCACCGAGAAGCTTTCTTT.

This chain uses TRBV5-1 with TRBJ2-3; TRBD1 matches 7 bases. The J segment lost 11 bases and the V segment lost 2 bases, leaving 11 bases of the junction unmatched. Germline V gene lookup returns CDR1 SGHRS and CDR2 YFSETQ. This CDR3 contains 14 residues. The chain's CDR3 is CASSFLRQGSMQYF. The CDR3 DNA follows: TGCGCCAGCAGCTTCCTTCGACAGGGAAGTATGCAGTATTTT. Filled out from reference TRBV5-1 and TRBJ2-3, the complete variable domain reads KAGVTQTPRYLIKTRGQQVTLSCSPISGHRSVSWYQQTPGQGLQFLFEYFSETQRNKGNFPGRFSGRQFSNSRSEMNVSTLELGDSALYLCASSFLRQGSMQYFGPGTRLTVL.

CDR3: CASSVSGIVEDTIYF. In DNA, the CDR3 is TGTGCCAGCAGCGTGAGCGGGATCGTTGAGGACACCATATATTTT. J is TRBJ1-3 and V is TRBV9; the D is unclear. The CDR3 spans 15 residues. Germline loops: CDR1 SGDLS, CDR2 YYNGEE. The germline V and J ends were trimmed by 2 bases and 8 bases, with 17 bases remaining between them.

This rearrangement joins TRBV25-1 to TRBJ2-3; D possibly matches TRBD1 or TRBD2 (5 bases each). V was shortened by 2 bases and J by 2 bases, with 20 bases between the two germline ends. CDR1 MGHDK and CDR2 SYGVNS come from the germline V gene. This CDR3 contains 18 residues. CDR3 region: CASSELRGGGTDTDTQYF. The CDR3 DNA follows: TGTGCCAGCAGTGAACTGAGGGGTGGGGGTACCGACACAGATACGCAGTATTTT.

CDR3 sequence: CASSYSGGPNQPQHF. The CDR3 DNA reads TGTGCCAGCAGTTACTCGGGGGGACCCAATCAGCCCCAGCATTTT. The rearrangement joins TRBV6-6 to TRBJ1-5; tentatively, D is TRBD1 (5 bases). Germline CDR1 and CDR2: MNHNY and SVGAGI (reference sequence). This CDR3 contains 15 residues. V was cut by 0 bases and J by 3 bases, with 9 bases left in between.

As regards this clone: Other DNA sequences in the sample encode the same CDR3. The genes are TRBV6-5 and TRBJ1-1, with D possibly TRBD1 on 5 matching bases. There are 14 residues in the CDR3. V was shortened by 2 bases and J by 3 bases, with 10 bases between the two germline ends. Germline assignment: CDR1 MNHEY and CDR2 SVGAGI. The CDR3 here is CASSYGGEDTEAFF. The CDR3 DNA reads as TGTGCCAGCAGTTACGGGGGAGAGGACACTGAAGCTTTCTTT.